The present T cell receptor beta chain was sequenced within a study of blood T cell repertoires in COVID-19. At the level of the study: Samples taken during acute and convalescent COVID-19 were collected in the United States, Italy and Spain. T cells, B-cell-depleted T cells, or PBMCs supplied cDNA or gDNA.

Trimming took 2 bases from V and 4 from J; bases not matched to a gene: 6. Germline values: CDR1 SEHNR, CDR2 FQNEAQ (reference sequence). This CDR3 has 16 residues. As originally analysed: Amplification with reference gene primers provided the estimates of nucleated cell counts. TCRdb keeps only in-frame clones here, not all; method: immunoSEQ multiplex PCR. Clone size and V and J calls were adopted from that table, with D and trimming inferred from the DNA. The table includes 160,000 or so clones, around 83% detected once. Specimen: peripheral blood. This TCR came from a human donor in a cohort sampled during active COVID-19. V usage is TRBV7-9 and J usage is TRBJ1-2; 11 bases match TRBD1. In DNA form, the CDR3 reads TGTGCCAGCAGCTTAAGTGGACAGGGGGCCCTCTATGGCTACACCTTC. Protein product: CASSLSGQGALYGYTF.